This T cell receptor beta chain was recovered during a study of beta chain features in type 1 diabetes. The CDR3 is 12 amino acids. Trimming stripped 8 bases from V and 0 bases from J, with 5 bases between. Germline V lookup: CDR1 SNHLY, CDR2 FYNNEI. This clone was seen more than once but under ten times. Other DNA sequences within the sample encode an identical CDR3. Isolated RNA was reverse transcribed in full, so expressed TCRB transcripts were sequenced. Assay: immunoSEQ multiplex PCR; the TCRdb copy retains only in-frame clones and omits some. The sample holds 970,000 or so clones, roughly a sixth seen once.

The sequence was obtained from a woman between 18 and 29 years old in good health. Input material: naive CD4+ T cells from blood. The J gene is TRBJ1-5, the V gene TRBV2; unclear D gene. CDR3 residues: CASRYSNQPQHF. Written as DNA, the CDR3 is TGTGCCAGCCGGTATAGCAATCAGCCCCAGCATTTT.